The T cell receptor beta chain described here comes from a study of cytomegalovirus exposure and HLA in healthy donors. Study-wide points: Rarity marked most TCR sequences, yet some public TCRs occurred in many donors.

This CDR3 has 14 residues. Trimming at V came to 6 bases and at J to 3 bases, leaving 4 bases not matched to a gene. Germline CDR1 MNHNS, CDR2 SASEGT. The PCR contained 60 Vbeta and 13 Jbeta primers. The method was immunoSEQ multiplex PCR; TCRdb's version includes in-frame clones alone and lacks a portion of them. The sample lists a few hundred thousand clones, approximately 80% occurring once. On this clone: As yet, its antigen is unknown.

This TCR was sampled from a girl aged 2 to 9 in good health and CMV-seronegative. Sequencing used PBMCs. The genes are TRBV6-1 and TRBJ2-3; 9 bases match TRBD1. This CDR3 reads CASRPGTGTDTQYF. In DNA, the CDR3 is TGTGCCAGCAGACCCGGGACAGGGACAGATACGCAGTATTTT.